This T cell receptor (beta chain) was recorded in a study of blood T cell repertoires in COVID-19. Assay: immunoSEQ multiplex PCR; the TCRdb copy retains only in-frame clones and omits some. The sample yields a few hundred thousand clones, around 84% seen once. This CDR3 region has 14 residues. The V gene's germline CDR1 is SEHNR and CDR2 FQNEAQ (reference sequence). The V end was cut by 3 bases, the J end by 0 bases, with 5 bases between. This clone was counted a single time. This clone may be a read error of a much larger clone one base away. Participants were aged 18 to 89 years from about two dozen US areas.

The sample was PBMCs or T cells enriched from blood (not recorded which). This TCR derives from a man aged 35 to 55 who had recovered from COVID-19. This chain connects TRBV7-9 to TRBJ1-4; the D is unclear. CDR3: CASSLAATNEKLFF. In DNA form, the CDR3 reads TGTGCCAGCAGCTTGGCAGCAACTAATGAAAAACTGTTTTTT.